The 20 T cell receptor beta chains below were found in one sample sequenced in a study of spatial heterogeneity in lung cancer. The time point was: sample taken at primary tumor resection. TCRdb re-derived calls from the 5' RACE reads in MiXCR, one entry per CDR3 protein. The sample contains 2,500 to 3,500 distinct CDR3 sequences, 4.5% to 5% of which appear only once. The sample was normal lung tissue next to the tumor, taken at surgery. The receptors shown here come from a male donor with early-stage non-small cell lung cancer.

Note on this clonotype: One end of the junction does not line up with germline, which may come from a read error. This chain connects TRBV10-3 to TRBJ2-6; D not resolved. Germline V gives CDR1 ENHRY, CDR2 SYGVKD. The CDR3 extends over 14 amino acids. CDR3 in DNA: TGTGCCATCGCGGCGGCCTCTGGGACCAACGTCCTGACTTTC. Translated, it gives CAIAAASGTNVLTF.

This clonotype was counted at least ten times. CDR3 DNA sequence: TGTGCCATCAGTGATCCCGAGGGACTAGCGGGAGGGAATGAGCAGTTCTTC. It specifies CAISDPEGLAGGNEQFF. J is TRBJ2-1 and V is TRBV10-3, with 16 bases identical to TRBD2. V was clipped by 3 bases and J by 7 bases; unmatched bases: 6. This CDR3 has 17 amino acids. CDR1 and CDR2 from the germline V gene are ENHRY and SYGVKD.

This clonotype is medium-sized. Its ends do not fully match the called genes, so a read error is possible. J is TRBJ2-7 and V is TRBV29-1, with 7 bases aligning to TRBD2. Germline V gene sequence: CDR1 SQVTM, CDR2 ANQGSEA. This CDR3 region has 11 residues. Here the CDR3 DNA reads TGCAGCGTTGGAGGCCTAGCGGTCTCGACCTTC. Encoded protein: CSVGGLAVSTF.

A few counts support this clonotype. The chain employs TRBV29-1 and TRBJ2-5; tentatively, D is TRBD2 (5 bases). V lost 4 bases, J lost 4 bases, and 10 bases lay in between. The CDR3 spans 12 residues. CDR1 is SQVTM and CDR2 is ANQGSEA in the germline V gene. In DNA, the CDR3 is TGCAGCGTTGGGGTAGCGATAGAGACCCAGTACTTC. Amino acid sequence: CSVGVAIETQYF.

Judged by abundance, this clonotype is medium-sized (0.01 to 0.1%). V gene TRBV6-5 combines with J gene TRBJ2-2; D call uncertain. Germline assignment: CDR1 MNHEY and CDR2 SVGAGI. This CDR3 spans 11 amino acids. V lost 8 bases to trimming and J lost 6 bases, with 7 bases between them. The CDR3 reads CASGVSGELFF. Written as DNA, the CDR3 is TGTGCCAGCGGTGTGTCCGGGGAGCTGTTTTTT.

The V call is TRBV5-1, the J call TRBJ2-2; 9 bases align to TRBD1. V was pared by 4 bases and J by 5 bases, with 6 bases of the junction left unmatched. The CDR3 length is 15 residues. Germline-derived CDR1 and CDR2 are SGHRS and YFSETQ. The CDR3 region is CASSLWTGETGELFF. The CDR3 DNA reads TGCGCCAGCAGCCTATGGACAGGGGAAACCGGGGAGCTGTTTTTT.

V and J are TRBV5-6 and TRBJ2-5, with 14 nucleotides matching TRBD2. Per the germline V gene, CDR1 is SGHDT and CDR2 is YYEEEE. The CDR3 spans 16 residues. V was pared by 4 bases and J by 3 bases, with 5 bases of the junction left unmatched. The CDR3, as DNA: TGTGCCAGCAGCACGCCGGGACTAGCGGGGGAAGAGACCCAGTACTTC. This sequence encodes CASSTPGLAGEETQYF.

This clonotype ranks as large. This rearrangement joins TRBV12-3 or TRBV12-4 to TRBJ1-4, with D unclear. The CDR3 sequence is 14 residues long. The V gene lost 10 bases and the J gene lost 5 bases, with 17 bases spanning the gap. The CDR3 spells CATLPPGPNEKLFF. CDR3 nucleotide sequence: TGTGCCACCTTACCTCCGGGCCCCAATGAAAAACTGTTTTTT.

By proportion, this clonotype is medium-sized. The V call is TRBV29-1, the J call TRBJ2-3, with TRBD2 matching over 9 bases. Trimming took 0 bases from V and 5 from J; bases not matched to a gene: 3. The CDR3 totals 14 residues. Germline lookup yields CDR1 SQVTM and CDR2 ANQGSEA. Here the CDR3 DNA reads TGCAGCGTTGAAGAAGCTAGCGGGATAGATACGCAGTATTTT. This encodes CSVEEASGIDTQYF.

This clonotype is classed as medium-sized. The CDR3 region has the DNA TGCAGCGTTGGACAGACAAACTATGGCTACACCTTC. It is translated as CSVGQTNYGYTF. The chain has TRBV29-1 and TRBJ1-2, with a possible D match to TRBD1 (5 bases). The CDR3 totals 12 residues. Trimming pared 4 bases from V and 2 bases from J, leaving 8 bases between. CDR1 and CDR2 (germline): SQVTM, ANQGSEA.

In this sample, this clonotype is medium-sized. The J gene is TRBJ2-1, the V gene TRBV7-9, with a possible D match to TRBD1 (6 bases). CDR3 size: 13 residues. From germline, CDR1 is SEHNR and CDR2 FQNEAQ (reference sequence). The ends were cut back, 5 bases at V and 10 bases at J, with 15 bases in the middle. This CDR3 is CASSRAGAKEQFF. DNA of the CDR3: TGTGCCAGCAGCCGGGCAGGGGCGAAGGAGCAGTTCTTC. Combining the CDR3 with reference TRBV7-9 and TRBJ2-1 gives the whole variable domain DTGVSQNPRHKITKRGQNVTFRCDPISEHNRLYWYRQTLGQGPEFLTYFQNEAQLEKSRLLSDRFSAERPKGSFSTLEIQRTEQGDSAMYLCASSRAGAKEQFFGPGTRLTVL.

This clonotype was picked up a small number of times. The chain recombines TRBV10-3 with TRBJ2-7; D remains ambiguous. Germline V gene lookup returns CDR1 ENHRY and CDR2 SYGVKD. V lost 0 bases to trimming and J lost 0 bases, with 12 bases between them. There are 16 residues in the CDR3. The CDR3 loop is CAISESRGRSSYEQYF. The CDR3 nucleotides are TGTGCCATCAGTGAGTCGAGAGGTCGAAGCTCCTACGAGCAGTACTTC.

This clonotype is labeled as medium-sized. This chain uses TRBV4-3 with TRBJ1-2, with D possibly TRBD1 on 6 matching bases. The CDR3 covers 14 residues. Trimming pared 6 bases from V and 4 bases from J, leaving 15 bases between. CDR1 is LGHNA, CDR2 YSLEER, per germline. The CDR3 here is CASSYRGSGYGYTF. The CDR3 DNA is TGCGCCAGCAGTTATAGGGGGTCGGGCTATGGCTACACCTTC.

By proportion, this clonotype is medium-sized. The rearrangement uses TRBV20-1 and TRBJ1-5, with a possible D match to TRBD1 (6 bases). V lost 3 bases, J lost 4 bases, and 16 bases lay in between. The length of the CDR3 is 15 residues. CDR1 is DFQATT, CDR2 SNEGSKA, per germline (reference sequence). The CDR3 nucleotides are TGCAGTGCTAGCCGGGTGGCAGGGGAAAATCAGCCCCAGCATTTT. Its translation is CSASRVAGENQPQHF.

This clonotype has only a few counts. The CDR3 region is CSAREWKGSTDTQYF. In DNA, the CDR3 is TGCAGTGCTAGAGAATGGAAAGGGAGCACAGATACGCAGTATTTT. The rearrangement uses TRBV20-1 and TRBJ2-3; D remains unclear. The germline V gene encodes CDR1 DFQATT and CDR2 SNEGSKA (reference sequence). The CDR3 runs to 15 residues. The V gene lost 0 bases and the J gene lost 0 bases, with 10 bases spanning the gap.

This clonotype qualifies as medium-sized. The rearrangement links TRBV5-1 to TRBJ1-1; D not resolved. The CDR3 is 13 residues long. CDR1 and CDR2 from the germline V gene are SGHRS and YFSETQ. V lost 4 bases and J 1 base, leaving 8 bases between the germline ends. CDR3 nucleotides: TGCGCCAGCAGCCGAGACGGGAACACTGAAGCTTTCTTT. Amino acid sequence: CASSRDGNTEAFF. The full variable domain, completed using reference TRBV5-1 and TRBJ1-1, is KAGVTQTPRYLIKTRGQQVTLSCSPISGHRSVSWYQQTPGQGLQFLFEYFSETQRNKGNFPGRFSGRQFSNSRSEMNVSTLELGDSALYLCASSRDGNTEAFFGQGTRLTVV.

This clonotype has at least ten counts. The rearrangement uses TRBV5-6 and TRBJ2-7; 7 positions match TRBD2. Germline V lookup: CDR1 SGHDT, CDR2 YYEEEE. V shed 0 bases, J shed 7 bases, and the junction held 7 bases outside the gene matches. This CDR3 region has 14 residues. CDR3 DNA sequence: TGTGCCAGCAGCTTGGTCGAGGGGAGGGGTGAGCAGTACTTC. It codes for CASSLVEGRGEQYF.

Sample share makes this clonotype medium-sized (0.01 to 0.1%). The chain recombines TRBV7-2 with TRBJ2-3; D is unresolved. The CDR3 has 16 residues. The germline V gene encodes CDR1 SGHTA and CDR2 FQGNSA. Trimming shortened V by 5 bases and J by 1 base, and 16 bases separated the two germline ends. The CDR3 loop is CASSPVSRRGTDTQYF. The CDR3 nucleotides read TGTGCCAGCAGCCCGGTGTCCCGAAGGGGCACAGATACGCAGTATTTT.

This clonotype has ten or more counts. The rearrangement joins TRBV7-2 to TRBJ2-1; 10 nucleotides line up with TRBD2. The trim removed 2 bases at V and 9 bases at J, leaving 10 bases unmatched. CDR3 length: 16 amino acids. CDR1 is SGHTA, CDR2 FQGNSA, per germline. CDR3 region: CASSLLSSASGGEQFF. The CDR3 region has the DNA TGTGCCAGCAGCTTATTATCCAGCGCTAGCGGGGGTGAGCAGTTCTTC.

By frequency in the sample, this clonotype is medium-sized. The chain uses TRBV7-2 and TRBJ2-5, with no clear D. Germline V lookup: CDR1 SGHTA, CDR2 FQGNSA. The CDR3 is 11 amino acids. Trimming took 2 bases from V and 3 from J, leaving 1 base between them. For the CDR3, the DNA is TGTGCCAGCAGCTTAAAAGAGACCCAGTACTTC. It encodes CASSLKETQYF.